This T cell receptor beta chain was profiled in a study of blood T cell repertoires in COVID-19. Study in general: The United States, Italy and Spain were the sources of the acute and convalescent COVID-19 samples. Sources were T cells, B-cell-depleted T cells, or PBMCs; the material itself was cDNA or gDNA.

In the source study's methods: Reference gene primers were amplified, and this amplification served to estimate nucleated cell counts. Clones were sequenced by immunoSEQ multiplex PCR, and TCRdb holds only the in-frame ones, with some missing. V, J and clone size derive from that table, while D and trimming were established from the DNA sequence. The sample has over 75,000 clones, approximately 87% seen once; the top ten hold over 10%. V lost 3 bases and J lost 4; bases outside the gene matches: 7. In germline, CDR1 is SGHTA, CDR2 FQGNSA. CDR3 length equals 15 residues. This receptor was taken from a human donor in a cohort sampled during active COVID-19. The sample taken for sequencing was peripheral blood. The V gene is TRBV7-2, the J gene TRBJ1-1, with 8 bases aligning to TRBD1. CDR3 bases: TGTGCCAGCAGCTTCGCAGGGGGCGGGAGCACTGAAGCTTTCTTT. It translates to CASSFAGGGSTEAFF.